The 9 T cell receptor beta chains below come from one sample, sequenced in a study of blood T cell repertoires in COVID-19. The data were produced by immunoSEQ multiplex PCR, yet TCRdb's version contains in-frame clones alone and is incomplete. This table holds fewer than 150,000 clones, around 87% found once. The source material was peripheral blood. These receptors were taken from a woman aged 35 to 49 with acute or convalescent COVID-19.

The chain links TRBV19 to TRBJ2-1; TRBD2 matches 9 bases. Germline V lookup: CDR1 LNHDA, CDR2 SQIVND (reference sequence). Germline trimming cut 4 bases from V and 5 bases from J; bases unmatched to any gene: 6. This CDR3 region has 15 residues. CDR3 nucleotides: TGTGCCAGTAGTAAGTCTAGCGGGACCCACAATGAGCAGTTCTTC. As protein: CASSKSSGTHNEQFF.

The chain has TRBV5-1 and TRBJ2-5; 7 positions match TRBD1. CDR1 SGHRS and CDR2 YFSETQ come from the germline V gene. CDR3 length: 13 amino acids. Trimming took 4 bases from V and 4 from J; bases not matched to a gene: 4. The CDR3 DNA reads TGCGCCAGCAGCACTGGACAGGTAGAGACCCAGTACTTC. It codes for CASSTGQVETQYF. Full variable domain (rest looked up from reference TRBV5-1 and TRBJ2-5): KAGVTQTPRYLIKTRGQQVTLSCSPISGHRSVSWYQQTPGQGLQFLFEYFSETQRNKGNFPGRFSGRQFSNSRSEMNVSTLELGDSALYLCASSTGQVETQYFGPGTRLLVL.

The chain uses TRBV27 and TRBJ2-7; 10 bases agree with TRBD2. V was pared by 6 bases and J by 3 bases, with 5 bases of the junction left unmatched. Germline V lookup: CDR1 MNHEY, CDR2 SMNVEV (reference sequence). CDR3 length: 14 amino acids. The CDR3 reads CASSWTSGSYEQYF. Written as DNA, the CDR3 is TGTGCCAGCAGCTGGACTAGCGGAAGCTACGAGCAGTACTTC.

The chain's CDR3 is CAWTPGGNQPQHF. Here the CDR3 DNA reads TGTGCCTGGACTCCGGGAGGCAATCAGCCCCAGCATTTT. This sequence joins TRBV30 and TRBJ1-5; no clear D. Trimming left V 4 bases short and J 2 bases short, with 9 bases between. The CDR3 has 13 residues. Germline CDR1 and CDR2: GTSNPN and SVGIG (reference sequence).

The chain has TRBV6-5 and TRBJ2-7; D possibly corresponds to TRBD2 (6 bases). The germline V gene encodes CDR1 MNHEY and CDR2 SVGAGI. The CDR3 length is 15 residues. Trimming shortened V by 5 bases and J by 3 bases, and 17 bases separated the two germline ends. The CDR3 DNA is TGTGCCAGCAGTCCTCGGGACTCGACCCTCTACGAGCAGTACTTC. Encoded protein: CASSPRDSTLYEQYF.

In DNA form, the CDR3 reads TGTGCCAGCAGTGGAGCAGATACGCAGTATTTT. Its protein product is CASSGADTQYF. The rearrangement uses TRBV7-3 and TRBJ2-3; D is uncertain. Germline CDR1 reads SGHTA; CDR2 reads FQGTGA. This CDR3 region has 11 residues. The V end lost 6 bases, the J end lost 4 bases, and 5 bases lay between the germline ends.

The chain joins TRBV5-1 to TRBJ1-3, with D possibly being TRBD1 (6 bases). Looked up from germline, CDR1 is SGHRS and CDR2 is YFSETQ. Trimming removed 4 bases at V and 0 bases at J, with 20 bases between. CDR3 length: 18 residues. The CDR3 nucleotides are TGCGCCAGCAGCGGATCACGGACAGCCTTCGGCTCTGGAAACACCATATATTTT. It specifies CASSGSRTAFGSGNTIYF.

The V and J genes are TRBV21-1 and TRBJ2-7; TRBD2 was called by the table and not checked on the DNA. TRBV21-1 is recorded as a pseudogene. This CDR3 contains 14 residues. CDR3 amino acids: CASSKPASSYEQYF. CDR3 DNA: TGTGCCAGCAGCAAACCCGCGAGTTCCTACGAGCAGTACTTC.

This sequence joins TRBV7-2 and TRBJ1-5; D is possibly TRBD1 (5 bases). Germline loops: CDR1 SGHTA, CDR2 FQGNSA. This CDR3 is 17 amino acids long. Trimming pared 5 bases from V and 1 base from J, leaving 18 bases between. CDR3 sequence reads: CASSGGRAGLSNQPQHF. In nucleotides, the CDR3 is TGTGCCAGCAGCGGAGGTAGGGCGGGGCTGAGCAATCAGCCCCAGCATTTT.